The 3 T cell receptor beta chains reported below all come from one sample, sequenced in a study of Tregs in tolerant kidney transplant recipients. TCRdb's copy holds only in-frame clones and misses some; the assay was immunoSEQ multiplex PCR. There are 200,000 to 300,000 clones in the sample; about 86% occur only once, and under 0.65% lies in the top ten. The sequencing sample was made of CD4+ T cells from blood. The receptors shown here come from a human donor in good health.

This rearrangement joins TRBV7-9 to TRBJ1-4; TRBD1 aligns across 11 bases. The J segment lost 8 bases and the V segment lost 2 bases, leaving 10 bases of the junction unmatched. The CDR3 sequence is 17 residues long. Germline V gene data show CDR1 as SEHNR and CDR2 as FQNEAQ (reference sequence). This chain's CDR3 is CASSLNFGTGGREKLFF. In nucleotides, the CDR3 is TGTGCCAGCAGCTTAAATTTCGGGACAGGGGGACGCGAAAAACTGTTTTTT.

This sequence joins TRBV5-6 and TRBJ2-7; a possible D gene is TRBD2 (6 bases). Germline V CDR1 and CDR2: SGHDT, YYEEEE. The CDR3 runs 15 residues. V was clipped by 4 bases and J by 0 bases, with 14 bases between them. DNA for the CDR3: TGTGCCAGCAGCGTGGTAGGAGGGACCTCCTACGAGCAGTACTTC. It translates to CASSVVGGTSYEQYF.

This rearrangement joins TRBV11-2 to TRBJ2-7; 7 bases are shared with TRBD2. Germline CDR1 and CDR2: SGHAT and FQNNGV. Losses at the gene ends were 6 bases for V and 1 base for J; bases not matched to a gene: 9. The CDR3 extends over 15 amino acids. CDR3 nucleotide sequence: TGTGCCAGCAGGTCCTCCAGCGGGATATCCTACGAGCAGTACTTC. Amino acids: CASRSSSGISYEQYF.